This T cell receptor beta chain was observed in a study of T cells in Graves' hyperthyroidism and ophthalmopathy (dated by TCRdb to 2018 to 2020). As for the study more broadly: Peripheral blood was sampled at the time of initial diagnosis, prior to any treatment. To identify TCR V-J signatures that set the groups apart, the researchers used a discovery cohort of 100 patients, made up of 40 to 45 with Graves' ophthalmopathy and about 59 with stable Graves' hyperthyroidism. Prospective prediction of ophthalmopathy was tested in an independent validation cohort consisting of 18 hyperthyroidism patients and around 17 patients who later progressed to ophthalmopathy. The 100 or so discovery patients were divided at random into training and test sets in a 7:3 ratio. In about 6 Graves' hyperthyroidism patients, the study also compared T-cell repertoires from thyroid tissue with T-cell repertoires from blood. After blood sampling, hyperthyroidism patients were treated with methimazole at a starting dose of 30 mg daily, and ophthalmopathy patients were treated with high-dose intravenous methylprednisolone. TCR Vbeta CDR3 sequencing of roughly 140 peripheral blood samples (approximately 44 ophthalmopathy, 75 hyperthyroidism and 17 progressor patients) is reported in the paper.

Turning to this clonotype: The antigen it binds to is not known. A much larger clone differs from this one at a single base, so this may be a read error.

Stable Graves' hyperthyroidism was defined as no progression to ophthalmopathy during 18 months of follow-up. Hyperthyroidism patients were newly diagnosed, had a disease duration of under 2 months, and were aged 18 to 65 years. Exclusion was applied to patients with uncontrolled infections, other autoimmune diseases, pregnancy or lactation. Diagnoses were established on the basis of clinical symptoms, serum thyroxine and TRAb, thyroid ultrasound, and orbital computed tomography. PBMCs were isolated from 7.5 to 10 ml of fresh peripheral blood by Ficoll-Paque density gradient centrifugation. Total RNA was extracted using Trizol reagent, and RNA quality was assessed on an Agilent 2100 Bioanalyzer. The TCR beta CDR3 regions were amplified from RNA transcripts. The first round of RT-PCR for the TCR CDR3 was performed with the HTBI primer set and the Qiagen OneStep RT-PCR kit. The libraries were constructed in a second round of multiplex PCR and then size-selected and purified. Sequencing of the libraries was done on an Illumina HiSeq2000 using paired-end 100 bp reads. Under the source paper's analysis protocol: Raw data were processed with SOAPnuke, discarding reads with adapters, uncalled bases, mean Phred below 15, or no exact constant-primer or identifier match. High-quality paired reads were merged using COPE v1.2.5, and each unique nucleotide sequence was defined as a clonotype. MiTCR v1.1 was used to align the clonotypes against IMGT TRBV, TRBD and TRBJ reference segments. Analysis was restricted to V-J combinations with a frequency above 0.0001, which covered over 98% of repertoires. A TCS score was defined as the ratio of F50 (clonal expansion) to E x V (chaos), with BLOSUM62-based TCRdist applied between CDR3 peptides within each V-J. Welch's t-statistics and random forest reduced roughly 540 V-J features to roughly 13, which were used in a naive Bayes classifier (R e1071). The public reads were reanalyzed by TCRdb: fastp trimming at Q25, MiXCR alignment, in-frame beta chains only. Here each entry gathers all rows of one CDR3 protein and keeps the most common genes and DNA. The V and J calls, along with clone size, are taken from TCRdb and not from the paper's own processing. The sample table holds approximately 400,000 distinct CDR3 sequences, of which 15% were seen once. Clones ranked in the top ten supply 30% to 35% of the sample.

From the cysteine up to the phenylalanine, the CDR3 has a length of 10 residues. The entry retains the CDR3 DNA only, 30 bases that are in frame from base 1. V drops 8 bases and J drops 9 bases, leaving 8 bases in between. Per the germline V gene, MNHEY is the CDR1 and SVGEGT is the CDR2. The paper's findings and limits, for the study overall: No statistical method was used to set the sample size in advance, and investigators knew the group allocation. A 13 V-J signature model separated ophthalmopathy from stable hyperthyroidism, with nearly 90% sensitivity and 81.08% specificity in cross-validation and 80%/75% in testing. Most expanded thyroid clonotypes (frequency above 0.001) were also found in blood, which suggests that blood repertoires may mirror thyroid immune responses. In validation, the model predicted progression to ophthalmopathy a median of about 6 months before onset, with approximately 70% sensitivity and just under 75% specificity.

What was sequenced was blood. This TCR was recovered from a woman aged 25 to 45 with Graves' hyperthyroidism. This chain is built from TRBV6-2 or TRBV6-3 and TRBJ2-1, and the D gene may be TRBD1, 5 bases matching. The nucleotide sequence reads TGTGCCAGCGGTGACAGTGAGCAGTTCTTC. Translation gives CASGDSEQFF.